The entry below gives a single T cell receptor (beta chain) sequence along with its context. This sample was included in a study of OX40 agonist ivuxolimab in advanced cancers. This CDR3 is 16 amino acids long. The germline gives CDR1 LGHNA, CDR2 YNFKEQ. Between the trimmed V and J ends, which lost 6 bases and 2 bases, there was a span of 17 bases. Clones were read by immunoSEQ multiplex PCR, and TCRdb kept only the in-frame ones, dropping some. The sample records about 45,000 clones, about 86% being singletons. The TCR sequence derives from an adult with an advanced solid tumor such as melanoma, head and neck, liver or kidney cancer. The gene calls are TRBV4-2 and TRBJ1-3; TRBD1 is a possible D gene (5 bases). The starting material was CD4+ or CD8+ T cells sorted from blood, obtained in a trial of the OX40 agonist ivuxolimab. The CDR3 loop is CASSQDIQGAGNTIYF. The CDR3 DNA follows: TGTGCCAGCAGTCAGGACATCCAGGGAGCTGGAAACACCATATATTTT.